This T cell receptor beta chain was profiled in a study of prognosis after radiotherapy for stage I lung cancer. Turning to the study itself: The study included over 13 patients with newly diagnosed primary stage I lung tumors and several with oligometastatic NSCLC after surgical resection of the primary tumor. Histology showed adenocarcinoma in roughly 12 patients versus squamous cell carcinoma in 7 or 8.

Genomic DNA served as the source from which two-round multiplex PCR generated TCR beta CDR3 amplicons. Primers specific to each TRBV and TRBJ gene were used in first-round PCR. Each CDR3 protein is one row after TCRdb ran MiXCR on the multiplex PCR reads. Counted here are about 25,000 distinct CDR3 sequences, around 36% occurring once; the ten biggest clones make up approximately 60%. Germline V gene sequence: CDR1 MNHEY, CDR2 SVGAGI. The CDR3 loop spans 13 amino acids. V was pared by 4 bases and J by 2 bases, with 8 bases between. This clonotype came up many times. Its matching antigen is unknown. General study points: Whether the expanded TCR clones were tumor-specific was not determined. Reportedly, the usage of TRBV and TRBJ genes was not the same in patients with and without metastases.

The chain has TRBV6-5 and TRBJ1-1; D gene ambiguous. This TCR came from a donor aged 50 or older with non-small cell lung cancer. Sequenced material: PBMCs, taken before or after stereotactic body radiation therapy (not recorded which). The CDR3 sequence: CASSSADNTEAFF. CDR3 nucleotides: TGTGCCAGCAGTTCTGCCGATAACACTGAAGCTTTCTTT.